This is a list of T cell receptor beta chains from one sample in a study of OX40 agonist ivuxolimab in advanced cancers. Generated by immunoSEQ multiplex PCR, the TCRdb table keeps only in-frame clones and is missing some. Of some 25,000 clones detected, approximately 77% appear once; the ten largest clones hold 2% to 2.5%. The sample in question was CD4+ or CD8+ T cells sorted from blood, obtained in a trial of the OX40 agonist ivuxolimab. These receptors came from an adult with an advanced solid tumor such as melanoma, head and neck, liver or kidney cancer. The CDR3 runs from the conserved cysteine through the conserved F or W. The order of the fields is clone size, J gene, D gene, V gene, CDR3 protein, CDR3 DNA. A D gene is named only where the DNA matches it firmly. Some rows have no size entry. The others give once, few or many, or a class for an expanded clone.

>once|TRBJ2-7|TRBD1|TRBV7-3
CASSPGQGPRREQYF
TGTGCCAGCAGCCCTGGACAGGGGCCAAGGAGGGAGCAGTACTTC
>.|TRBJ2-5|TRBD2|TRBV10-3
CAIAPLAGGTSHQETQYF
TGTGCCATCGCCCCCCTAGCGGGGGGAACCTCCCACCAAGAGACCCAGTACTTC
>.|TRBJ1-1|.|TRBV6-6
CASSSTGLANTEAFF
TGTGCCAGCAGTAGTACTGGATTGGCCAACACTGAAGCTTTCTTT
>.|TRBJ2-3|TRBD1|TRBV30
CAWTPDGQGARWSTDTQYF
TGTGCCTGGACCCCTGACGGACAGGGGGCCAGATGGAGCACAGATACGCAGTATTTT
>.|TRBJ1-2|.|TRBV5-6
CASTRNRLYGYTF
TGTGCCAGCACCCGGAACAGGCTGTATGGCTACACCTTC
>.|TRBJ1-2|.|TRBV11-2
CASSLELIYGYTF
TGTGCCAGCAGCTTAGAACTCATCTATGGCTACACCTTC
>.|TRBJ2-5|.|TRBV6-5
CASSYHIQQETQYF
TGTGCCAGCAGTTACCACATTCAACAAGAGACCCAGTACTTC
>.|TRBJ2-7|.|TRBV7-6
CASSLGWTSYEQYF
TGTGCCAGCAGCTTAGGTTGGACTTCCTACGAGCAGTACTTC
>.|TRBJ2-7|TRBD2|TRBV5-6
CATPARTELAGSSYEQYF
TGTGCCACCCCAGCCCGCACCGAACTAGCGGGTAGCTCCTACGAGCAGTACTTC
>.|TRBJ2-1|TRBD2|TRBV6-6
CASKRLAADNEQFF
TGTGCCAGCAAAAGACTAGCGGCTGACAATGAGCAGTTCTTC
>.|TRBJ1-2|TRBD1|TRBV28
CASSQLTGGLHGYTF
TGTGCCAGCAGTCAGCTGACAGGGGGCCTTCATGGCTACACCTTC
>once|TRBJ2-2|.|TRBV7-6
CASSPGQGGTGELFF
TGTGCCAGCAGCCCTGGGCAGGGAGGTACCGGGGAGCTGTTTTTT
>.|TRBJ2-3|.|TRBV25-1
CASSLSGTSDTQYF
TGTGCCAGCAGTCTCTCAGGGACCTCCGATACGCAGTATTTT
>.|TRBJ2-1|.|TRBV5-1
CASSLVGANEQFF
TGCGCCAGCAGCTTGGTAGGAGCTAATGAGCAGTTCTTC
>.|TRBJ2-7|.|TRBV7-9
CASSLGHPGTYEQYF
TGTGCCAGCAGCTTAGGCCACCCGGGGACCTACGAGCAGTACTTC
>.|TRBJ2-3|.|TRBV7-2
CASSLNGRYTDTQYF
TGTGCCAGCAGCTTAAACGGCAGGTACACAGATACGCAGTATTTT
>.|TRBJ1-2|TRBD1|TRBV9
CASSVGGRTGGHYGYTF
TGTGCCAGCAGCGTAGGGGGGCGGACAGGGGGCCACTATGGCTACACCTTC
>.|TRBJ2-1|.|TRBV6-1
CASKGPTLRNEQFF
TGTGCCAGCAAGGGACCAACCCTCCGGAATGAGCAGTTCTTC
>once|TRBJ2-1|TRBD2|TRBV11-2
CASSPGTSGRSNEQFF
TGTGCCAGCAGCCCAGGGACTAGCGGGAGGTCCAATGAGCAGTTCTTC
>.|TRBJ1-2|.|TRBV19
CATLGNYGYTF
TGTGCCACTTTGGGGAACTATGGCTACACCTTC
>once|TRBJ2-7|TRBD1|TRBV7-3
CASSLGTGHF
TGTGCCAGCAGCTTAGGGACAGGACACTTC